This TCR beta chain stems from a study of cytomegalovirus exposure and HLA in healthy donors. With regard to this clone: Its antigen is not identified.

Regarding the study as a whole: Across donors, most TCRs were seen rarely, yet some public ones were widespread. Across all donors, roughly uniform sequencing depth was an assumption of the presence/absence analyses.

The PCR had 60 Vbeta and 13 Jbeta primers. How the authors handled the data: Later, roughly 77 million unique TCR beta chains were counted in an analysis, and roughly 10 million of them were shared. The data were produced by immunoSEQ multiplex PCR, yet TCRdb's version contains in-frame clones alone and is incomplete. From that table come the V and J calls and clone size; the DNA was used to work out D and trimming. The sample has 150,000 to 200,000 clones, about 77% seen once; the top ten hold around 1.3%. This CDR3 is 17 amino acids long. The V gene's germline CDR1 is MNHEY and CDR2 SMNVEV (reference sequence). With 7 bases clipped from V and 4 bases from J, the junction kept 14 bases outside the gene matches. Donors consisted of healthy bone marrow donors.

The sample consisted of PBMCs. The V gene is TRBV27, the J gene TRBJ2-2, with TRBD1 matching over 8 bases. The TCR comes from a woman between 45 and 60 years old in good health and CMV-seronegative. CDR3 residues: CASTKRGQGAGTGELFF. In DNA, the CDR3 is TGTGCCAGCACCAAAAGGGGGCAGGGGGCGGGCACCGGGGAGCTGTTTTTT.